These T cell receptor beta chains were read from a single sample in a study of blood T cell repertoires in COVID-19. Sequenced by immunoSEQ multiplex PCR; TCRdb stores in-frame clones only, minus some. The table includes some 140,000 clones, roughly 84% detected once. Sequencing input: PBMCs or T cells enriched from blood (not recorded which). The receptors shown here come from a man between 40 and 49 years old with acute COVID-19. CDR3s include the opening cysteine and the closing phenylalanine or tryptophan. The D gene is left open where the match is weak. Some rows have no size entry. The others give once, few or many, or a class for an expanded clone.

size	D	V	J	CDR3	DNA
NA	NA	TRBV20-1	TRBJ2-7	CSASGEVRLEQYF	TGCAGTGCTAGTGGGGAGGTCCGGCTAGAGCAGTACTTC
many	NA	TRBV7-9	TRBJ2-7	CASSPGALSYEQYF	TGTGCCAGCAGCCCAGGGGCCCTCTCCTACGAGCAGTACTTC
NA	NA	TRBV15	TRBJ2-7	CATSRDLGGPQYF	TGTGCCACCAGCAGAGATTTGGGCGGGCCTCAGTACTTC
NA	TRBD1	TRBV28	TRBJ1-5	CASGTVFYRNQPQHF	TGTGCCAGCGGGACAGTTTTTTATCGGAATCAGCCCCAGCATTTT
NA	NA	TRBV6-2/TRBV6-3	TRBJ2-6	CASSYPTGFSGANVLTF	TGTGCCAGCAGTTACCCGACAGGCTTCTCTGGGGCCAACGTCCTGACTTTC
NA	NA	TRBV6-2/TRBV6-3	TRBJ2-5	CASSYLSGLATQYF	TGTGCCAGCAGTTACCTTTCCGGACTGGCGACCCAGTACTTC
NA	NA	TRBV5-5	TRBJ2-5	CASSSGGQETQYF	TGTGCCAGCAGTTCCGGGGGCCAAGAGACCCAGTACTTC
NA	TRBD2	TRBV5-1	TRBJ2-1	CASSLSSGGAINEQFF	TGCGCCAGCAGCTTGTCTAGCGGGGGGGCCATCAATGAGCAGTTCTTC
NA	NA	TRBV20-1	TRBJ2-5	CSARARGTQYF	TGCAGTGCTAGGGCCCGGGGGACCCAGTACTTC
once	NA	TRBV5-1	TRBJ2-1	CASSRSEEGEQFF	TGCGCCAGCAGCCGCTCTGAGGAGGGTGAGCAGTTCTTC
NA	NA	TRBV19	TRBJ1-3	CASNEGVSASGNTIYF	TGTGCCAGTAATGAGGGAGTCTCAGCTTCTGGAAACACCATATATTTT
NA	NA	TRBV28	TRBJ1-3	CASSLTAGNTIYF	TGTGCCAGCAGTTTAACAGCTGGAAACACCATATATTTT
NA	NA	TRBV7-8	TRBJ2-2	CASSLLNRDANTGELFF	TGTGCCAGCAGCTTATTAAACAGGGACGCGAACACCGGGGAGCTGTTTTTT
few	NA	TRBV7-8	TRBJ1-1	CASSLSGNTEAFF	TGTGCCAGCAGCTTGTCGGGAAACACTGAAGCTTTCTTT
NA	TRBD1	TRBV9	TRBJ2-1	CASSRLTGKFSYNEQFF	TGTGCCAGCAGCCGCCTGACAGGGAAGTTTTCCTACAATGAGCAGTTCTTC
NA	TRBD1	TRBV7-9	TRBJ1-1	CASSLTRDREAFF	TGTGCCAGCAGCTTGACCCGGGACAGGGAAGCTTTCTTT
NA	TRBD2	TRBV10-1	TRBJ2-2	CASSAGGVTGELFF	TGCGCCAGCAGTGCGGGGGGGGTCACCGGGGAGCTGTTTTTT
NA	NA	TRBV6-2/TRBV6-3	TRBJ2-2	CASSGDTGELFF	TGTGCCAGCAGTGGAGACACCGGGGAGCTGTTTTTT
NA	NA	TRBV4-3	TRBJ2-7	CASSQDRVGYEQYF	TGCGCCAGCAGCCAAGACAGGGTGGGCTACGAGCAGTACTTC
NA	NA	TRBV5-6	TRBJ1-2	CASSSPRRGAGGYTF	TGTGCCAGCAGCTCCCCTCGTCGGGGGGCGGGTGGCTACACCTTC
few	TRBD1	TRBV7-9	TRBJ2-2	CASSLAAPTGPGELFF	TGTGCCAGCAGCTTAGCGGCCCCGACAGGGCCCGGGGAGCTGTTTTTT
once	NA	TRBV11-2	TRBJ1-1	CASSQGGEGSEAFF	TGTGCCAGCAGCCAAGGGGGGGAGGGCTCTGAAGCTTTCTTT
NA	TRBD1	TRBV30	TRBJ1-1	CAWAGPLDRGSTEAFF	TGTGCCTGGGCGGGTCCACTAGACAGGGGAAGTACTGAAGCTTTCTTT
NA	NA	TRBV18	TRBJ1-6	CASSPSNLLNNSPLHF	TGTGCCAGCTCACCGTCAAATTTACTCAATAATTCACCCCTCCACTTT
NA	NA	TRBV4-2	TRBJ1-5	CASSQDTGYGPQHF	TGTGCCAGCAGCCAAGATACAGGATATGGACCCCAGCATTTT
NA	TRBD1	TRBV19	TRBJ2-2	CASRPHRDSYVGELFF	TGTGCCAGTAGACCCCACCGGGACAGCTATGTTGGGGAGCTGTTTTTT
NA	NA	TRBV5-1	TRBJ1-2	CASTRGNGGRGANYGYTF	TGCGCCAGCACCCGAGGAAATGGGGGGAGAGGGGCTAACTATGGCTACACCTTC
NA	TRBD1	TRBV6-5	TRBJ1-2	CASSWATGGDYYGYTF	TGTGCCAGCAGTTGGGCAACAGGGGGCGACTACTATGGCTACACCTTC
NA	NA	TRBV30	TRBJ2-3	CAWSVLGGAIDTQYF	TGTGCCTGGAGTGTACTGGGGGGGGCCATAGATACGCAGTATTTT
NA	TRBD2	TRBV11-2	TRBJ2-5	CASSLVSSGGGWETQYF	TGTGCCAGCAGCTTAGTTTCTAGCGGGGGGGGATGGGAGACCCAGTACTTC
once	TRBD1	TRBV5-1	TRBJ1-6	CASSATGQGTFSNSPLHF	TGCGCCAGCAGCGCGACGGGACAGGGGACTTTCTCGAATTCACCCCTCCACTTT
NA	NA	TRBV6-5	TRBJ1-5	CASSYSIYSNQPQHF	TGTGCCAGCAGTTATAGCATTTATAGCAATCAGCCCCAGCATTTT
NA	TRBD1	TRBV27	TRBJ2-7	CASSLLGQGAPHEQYF	TGTGCCAGCAGTTTACTGGGACAGGGGGCCCCCCACGAGCAGTACTTC
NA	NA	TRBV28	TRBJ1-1	CASSLGGGNTEAFF	TGTGCCAGCAGTTTGGGAGGGGGGAACACTGAAGCTTTCTTT
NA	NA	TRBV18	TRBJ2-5	CASSPPLLGRGETQYF	TGTGCCAGCTCACCACCTCTTCTGGGGCGCGGAGAGACCCAGTACTTC
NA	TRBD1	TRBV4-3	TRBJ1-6	CASNQDRRSPLHF	TGCGCCAGCAATCAGGACAGGAGATCACCCCTCCACTTT
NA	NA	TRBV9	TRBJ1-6	CASSVEGRDSPLHF	TGTGCCAGCAGCGTAGAAGGGAGGGACTCACCCCTCCACTTT
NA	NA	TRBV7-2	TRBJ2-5	CASSSDRGYQETQYF	TGTGCCAGCAGCTCCGATCGGGGGTACCAAGAGACCCAGTACTTC
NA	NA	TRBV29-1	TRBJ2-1	CSVISHPGKRNEQFF	TGCAGCGTTATCAGCCACCCCGGCAAGCGCAATGAGCAGTTCTTC
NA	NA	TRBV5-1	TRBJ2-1	CASSLARYNEQFF	TGCGCCAGCAGCTTGGCCAGGTACAATGAGCAGTTCTTC
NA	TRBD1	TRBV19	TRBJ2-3	CASGPGTEADTQYF	TGTGCCAGTGGGCCTGGGACAGAGGCAGATACGCAGTATTTT
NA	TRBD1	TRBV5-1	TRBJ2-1	CASSDGQGWPYNEQFF	TGCGCCAGCAGCGATGGACAGGGCTGGCCCTACAATGAGCAGTTCTTC
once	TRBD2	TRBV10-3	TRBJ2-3	CAIRLAGVRDTQYF	TGTGCCATCAGACTAGCGGGAGTGAGGGATACGCAGTATTTT
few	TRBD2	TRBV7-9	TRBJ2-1	CASSPWGGGNEQFF	TGTGCCAGCAGCCCCTGGGGCGGGGGCAATGAGCAGTTCTTC
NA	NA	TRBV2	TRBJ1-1	CASRPTREAFF	TGTGCCAGCAGGCCTACTCGGGAAGCTTTCTTT
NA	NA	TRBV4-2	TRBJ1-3	CASSQDGGQGNTIYF	TGTGCCAGCAGCCAAGATGGAGGTCAGGGAAACACCATATATTTT
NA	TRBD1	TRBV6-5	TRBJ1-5	CASSWTGNQPQHF	TGTGCCAGCAGTTGGACAGGGAATCAGCCCCAGCATTTT
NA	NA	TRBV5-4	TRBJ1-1	CASSLAAGTEAFF	TGTGCCAGCAGCTTGGCCGCAGGCACTGAAGCTTTCTTT
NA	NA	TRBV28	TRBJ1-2	CASRQWRNYGYTF	TGTGCCAGCCGACAGTGGAGAAACTATGGCTACACCTTC
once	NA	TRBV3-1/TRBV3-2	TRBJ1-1	CASSQEATFRAFF	TGTGCCAGCAGCCAAGAGGCGACCTTCAGGGCTTTCTTT
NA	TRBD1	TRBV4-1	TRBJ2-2	CASSQSGTGGELFF	TGCGCCAGCAGCCAGTCCGGGACAGGCGGGGAGCTGTTTTTT
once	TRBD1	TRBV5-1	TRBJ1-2	CASSWTGETYGYTF	TGCGCCAGCAGCTGGACAGGCGAAACCTATGGCTACACCTTC
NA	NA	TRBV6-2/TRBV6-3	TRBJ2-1	CASSTRFLNEQFF	TGTGCCAGCAGCACTCGCTTCTTGAATGAGCAGTTCTTC
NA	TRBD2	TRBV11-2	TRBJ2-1	CASSLESLAGLYNEQFF	TGTGCCAGCAGCTTAGAATCTTTAGCGGGGCTCTACAATGAGCAGTTCTTC
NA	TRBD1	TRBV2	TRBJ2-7	CASGRTGSNYEQYF	TGTGCCAGCGGGCGGACAGGGAGTAACTACGAGCAGTACTTC
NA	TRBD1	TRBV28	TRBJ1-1	CASSEAQGRSTEAFF	TGTGCCAGCAGTGAAGCACAGGGGCGGAGCACTGAAGCTTTCTTT
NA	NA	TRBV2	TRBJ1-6	CASLRSSLLDWLNSPLHF	TGTGCCAGCCTACGATCTTCTCTGCTGGACTGGCTTAATTCACCCCTCCACTTT
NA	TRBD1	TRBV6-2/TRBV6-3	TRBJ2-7	CASSRDSPYEQYF	TGTGCCAGCAGTCGGGACAGTCCCTACGAGCAGTACTTC
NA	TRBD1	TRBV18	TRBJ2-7	CASSPRDRDGEQYF	TGTGCCAGCTCACCCAGGGACAGGGACGGCGAGCAGTACTTC
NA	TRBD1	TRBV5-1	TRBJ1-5	CASSLGDRGLFFNHQPQHF	TGCGCCAGCAGCTTGGGGGACAGGGGCCTTTTCTTCAACCATCAGCCCCAGCATTTT